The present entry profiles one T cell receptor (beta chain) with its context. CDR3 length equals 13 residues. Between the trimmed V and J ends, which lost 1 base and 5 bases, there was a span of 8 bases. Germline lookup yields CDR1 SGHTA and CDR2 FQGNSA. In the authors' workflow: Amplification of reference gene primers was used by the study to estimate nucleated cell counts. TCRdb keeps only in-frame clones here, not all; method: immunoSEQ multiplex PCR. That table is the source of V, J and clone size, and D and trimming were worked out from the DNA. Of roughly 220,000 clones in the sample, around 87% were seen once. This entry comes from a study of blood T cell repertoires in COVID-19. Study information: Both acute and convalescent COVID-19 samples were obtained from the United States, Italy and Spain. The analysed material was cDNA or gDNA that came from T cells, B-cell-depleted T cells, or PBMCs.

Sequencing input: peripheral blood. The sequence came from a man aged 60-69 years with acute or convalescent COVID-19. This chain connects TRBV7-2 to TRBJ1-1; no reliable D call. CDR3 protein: CASSLGFHTEAFF. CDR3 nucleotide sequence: TGTGCCAGCAGCTTAGGTTTTCATACTGAAGCTTTCTTT.